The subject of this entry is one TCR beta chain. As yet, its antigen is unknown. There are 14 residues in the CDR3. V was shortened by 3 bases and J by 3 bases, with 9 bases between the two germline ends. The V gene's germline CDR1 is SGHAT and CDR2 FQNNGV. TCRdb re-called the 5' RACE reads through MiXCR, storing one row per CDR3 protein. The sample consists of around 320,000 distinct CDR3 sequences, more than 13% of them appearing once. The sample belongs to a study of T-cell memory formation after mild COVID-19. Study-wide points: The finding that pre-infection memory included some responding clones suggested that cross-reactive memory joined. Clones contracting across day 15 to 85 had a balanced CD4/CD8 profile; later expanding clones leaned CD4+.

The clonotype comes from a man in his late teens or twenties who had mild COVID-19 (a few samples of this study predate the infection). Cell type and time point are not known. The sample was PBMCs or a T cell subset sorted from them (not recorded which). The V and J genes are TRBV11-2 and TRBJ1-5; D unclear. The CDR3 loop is CASSFGSHNQPQHF. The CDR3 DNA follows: TGTGCCAGCAGCTTCGGCAGCCACAATCAGCCCCAGCATTTT.